Following are 31 T cell receptor beta chains from one sample sequenced in a study of T cells in Graves' hyperthyroidism and ophthalmopathy. Amplification targeted TCR beta CDR3 regions from RNA transcripts. HTBI primers were the set used in a first-round RT-PCR of the TCR CDR3. TCRdb ran MiXCR on the multiplex PCR reads and lists one entry per CDR3 protein. The sample lists roughly 260,000 distinct CDR3 sequences, approximately 15% occurring once. The sequenced sample consisted of blood. The receptors were sampled from a woman aged 40 to 50 with Graves' hyperthyroidism that later progressed to Graves' ophthalmopathy.

At least ten counts were recorded for this clonotype. The gene calls are TRBV12-3 or TRBV12-4 and TRBJ2-7; no definite D call. V shed 6 bases and J shed 6 bases, with 18 bases lying between them. This CDR3 has 14 amino acids. The CDR3 DNA reads as TGTGCCAGCAGCCATGAGAGCAGTTTGGTCGAGCAGTACTTC. Translation: CASSHESSLVEQYF.

This clonotype has ten or more counts. The CDR3 DNA reads TGCAGTGCTAGATATCAGGGCCACTACGAGCAGTACTTC. Protein sequence: CSARYQGHYEQYF. J is TRBJ2-7 and V is TRBV20-1; possible D gene TRBD1, 5 bases. CDR3 size: 13 residues. The germline CDR1 and CDR2 sequences are DFQATT and SNEGSKA (reference sequence). Trimming shortened V by 2 bases and J by 3 bases, and 11 bases separated the two germline ends.

The chain uses TRBV20-1 and TRBJ1-1; D gene ambiguous. CDR1 and CDR2 from the germline V gene are DFQATT and SNEGSKA (reference sequence). The CDR3 spans 12 residues. In DNA form, the CDR3 reads TGCAGGCCCACCCCCGGGGTCACTGAAGCTTTCTTT. Protein product: CRPTPGVTEAFF.

The chain combines TRBV7-2 with TRBJ2-4; possibly TRBD1 for D (5 bases). CDR1 and CDR2 (germline): SGHTA, FQGNSA. V shed 5 bases and J shed 7 bases, with 18 bases lying between them. CDR3 length: 15 residues. This CDR3 is CASSPGWVSENIQYF. DNA for the CDR3: TGTGCCAGCAGCCCAGGGTGGGTTTCGGAGAACATTCAGTACTTC.

This clonotype appeared many times. The chain employs TRBV10-3 and TRBJ2-3; 10 nucleotides align to TRBD2. The length of the CDR3 is 16 residues. Germline lookup yields CDR1 ENHRY and CDR2 SYGVKD. Trimming cost V 0 bases and J 4 bases; bases outside gene matches: 4. CDR3 nucleotide sequence: TGTGCCATCAGTGAGTCGAATAGCGGGAGGCCAGATACGCAGTATTTT. Amino acids: CAISESNSGRPDTQYF.

The chain uses TRBV28 and TRBJ1-5; TRBD1 matches 7 bases. V lost 7 bases to trimming and J lost 2 bases; unmatched junction nucleotides: 5. Per germline, CDR1 MDHEN and CDR2 SYDVKM. This CDR3 comprises 14 residues. DNA of the CDR3: TGTGCCAGCACTGCCGGGACAGGCAATCAGCCCCAGCATTTT. It yields the protein CASTAGTGNQPQHF.

This clonotype was seen at least ten times. Germline is not matched at one junction end, which may reflect a read error. The V gene is TRBV6-1, the J gene TRBJ2-7, with 9 nucleotides matching TRBD2. CDR1 MNHNS and CDR2 SASEGT come from the germline V gene. The CDR3 totals 14 residues. The chain's CDR3 is CASREAGGPYEQYF. CDR3 coding DNA: TGTGCCAGCCGTGAAGCGGGAGGTCCCTACGAGCAGTACTTC.

The sample holds many counts of this clonotype. The rearrangement uses TRBV30 and TRBJ2-7; 7 nucleotides match TRBD1. The ends lost 7 bases at V and 2 bases at J; junction bases unmatched: 11. CDR3 size: 14 residues. Germline V lookup: CDR1 GTSNPN, CDR2 SVGIG (reference sequence). CDR3 loop: CASLGDSPTYEQYF. In nucleotides, the CDR3 is TGTGCCTCCTTGGGGGACAGTCCCACCTACGAGCAGTACTTC.

A remark on this clonotype: A read error may explain this, as a much larger clone is one base away. The chain couples TRBV29-1 to TRBJ2-5, with a possible D match to TRBD2 (6 bases). The J call may be mistaken, given a closer DNA end match to TRBJ2-1. The V gene's germline CDR1 is SQVTM and CDR2 ANQGSEA. This CDR3 comprises 14 residues. In DNA, the CDR3 is TGCAGCGTTGGCCCTTTGGGAGGCCAAGAGACCCAGTTCTTC. Translated, it gives CSVGPLGGQETQFF.

This clonotype was seen at least ten times. The chain employs TRBV20-1 and TRBJ2-5; D uncertain. Per the germline V gene, CDR1 is DFQATT and CDR2 is SNEGSKA (reference sequence). The CDR3 loop spans 15 amino acids. V was shortened by 0 bases and J by 0 bases, with 11 bases between the two germline ends. DNA for the CDR3: TGCAGTGCTAGAGATCAGGACCGCCACCAAGAGACCCAGTACTTC. Its protein is CSARDQDRHQETQYF.

This rearrangement joins TRBV12-3 or TRBV12-4 to TRBJ2-7, with 11 bases identical to TRBD2. The CDR3 spans 15 residues. Germline trimming cut 1 base from V and 5 bases from J; bases unmatched to any gene: 4. The CDR3, as DNA: TGTGCCAGCAGTTTAGAGACTAGCGGGATCCACGAGCAGTACTTC. Amino acids: CASSLETSGIHEQYF.

The chain uses TRBV5-6 and TRBJ1-2; D not resolved. V was trimmed by 0 bases and J by 5 bases, leaving 8 bases between them. The CDR3 extends over 13 amino acids. The germline CDR1 and CDR2 sequences are SGHDT and YYEEEE. The CDR3 DNA is TGTGCCAGCAGCTTGGTGCAGAAATATGGCTACACCTTC. Its translation is CASSLVQKYGYTF.

This clonotype was seen many times. The gene calls are TRBV3-1 and TRBJ2-6; the D gene is possibly TRBD1 (5 bases). Germline CDR1 LGHDT, CDR2 YNNKEL (reference sequence). The CDR3 has 19 residues. V shed 0 bases and J shed 2 bases, with 17 bases lying between them. CDR3 region: CASSQDRQGTRPGANVLTF. CDR3 sequence (DNA): TGTGCCAGCAGCCAAGATAGGCAGGGCACCCGCCCTGGGGCCAACGTCCTGACTTTC.

In this sample, this clonotype turned up many times. This rearrangement joins TRBV10-3 to TRBJ1-5; a possible D gene is TRBD1 (5 bases). Trimming stripped 3 bases from V and 4 bases from J, with 13 bases between. From germline, CDR1 is ENHRY and CDR2 SYGVKD. CDR3 length equals 15 residues. This CDR3 is CAISDVQGVNQPQHF. The CDR3 DNA is TGTGCCATCAGTGATGTCCAGGGTGTTAATCAGCCCCAGCATTTT.

J is TRBJ2-1 and V is TRBV19, with TRBD2 identical over 7 bases. Looked up from germline, CDR1 is LNHDA and CDR2 is SQIVND (reference sequence). Germline trimming cut 5 bases from V and 4 bases from J; bases unmatched to any gene: 8. This CDR3 has 15 amino acids. The CDR3 loop is CASSSPGLPYNEQFF. DNA of the CDR3: TGTGCCAGTAGTTCCCCGGGACTACCGTACAATGAGCAGTTCTTC.

This clonotype was found many times. The chain's CDR3 is CASTHRWAPHGGLAGYNEQFF. DNA for the CDR3: TGTGCCAGCACCCACCGCTGGGCCCCGCACGGGGGACTAGCGGGCTACAATGAGCAGTTCTTC. This chain connects TRBV28 to TRBJ2-1, with 12 positions matching TRBD2. Per the germline V gene, CDR1 is MDHEN and CDR2 is SYDVKM. This CDR3 is 21 amino acids long. The ends lost 7 bases at V and 3 bases at J; junction bases unmatched: 22.

The table lists this clonotype with many counts. V and J are TRBV12-3 or TRBV12-4 and TRBJ2-7; D is undetermined. The CDR3 runs 12 residues. The V and J ends lost 5 bases and 3 bases respectively, with 8 bases between them. The CDR3 is CASSLTHYEQYF. CDR3 bases: TGTGCCAGCAGTCTTACCCACTACGAGCAGTACTTC.

This clonotype was seen repeatedly, ten times or more. The V call is TRBV12-3 or TRBV12-4, the J call TRBJ2-6; 9 nucleotides line up with TRBD1. This CDR3 has 19 residues. The junction had 8 bases not matched to a gene; V was cut back by 2 bases and J by 0 bases. The CDR3 spells CASSLFVGTGFSGANVLTF. The CDR3 DNA is TGTGCCAGCAGTTTATTCGTAGGGACAGGGTTCTCTGGGGCCAACGTCCTGACTTTC.

Turning to this clonotype: This sequence may be a read error, since a much larger clone differs from it by one base. The chain links TRBV11-2 to TRBJ2-6; possible D gene TRBD2, 6 bases. The length of the CDR3 is 19 residues. V lost 5 bases, J lost 5 bases, and 25 bases lay in between. Germline lookup yields CDR1 SGHAT and CDR2 FQNNGV. Here the CDR3 reads CASSPPLGSPQRWANVLTF. DNA for the CDR3: TGTGCCAGCAGCCCCCCCCTCGGGAGCCCCCAGAGGTGGGCCAACGTCCTGACTTTC.

Many counts were recorded for this clonotype. The chain uses TRBV12-3 or TRBV12-4 and TRBJ1-1; 7 positions agree with TRBD1. This CDR3 has 15 residues. V lost 5 bases, J lost 1 base, and 7 bases stayed unmatched. Here the CDR3 reads CASSAGGGGNTEAFF. The CDR3 bases are TGTGCCAGCAGTGCAGGGGGAGGTGGGAACACTGAAGCTTTCTTT.

This clonotype was observed a single time. The V call is TRBV4-1, the J call TRBJ2-7; 10 nucleotides line up with TRBD2. Germline CDR1 reads MGHRA; CDR2 reads YSYEKL. Trimming at V came to 3 bases and at J to 2 bases, leaving 10 bases not matched to a gene. The CDR3 is made up of 17 amino acids. In DNA, the CDR3 is TGCGCCAGCAGCCACAACCCCTCACTAGCGGGGACCTACGAGCAGTACTTC. Its protein is CASSHNPSLAGTYEQYF.

This clonotype was recorded many times. J is TRBJ2-3 and V is TRBV10-3, with D maybe TRBD1 (6 bases). Trimming stripped 6 bases from V and 5 bases from J, with 12 bases between. CDR3 size: 13 residues. The germline CDR1 and CDR2 sequences are ENHRY and SYGVKD. CDR3 sequence (DNA): TGTGCCATCAGGTCTCCAGGGGAAGATACGCAGTATTTT. Translated, it gives CAIRSPGEDTQYF.

This chain links TRBV11-2 with TRBJ2-1; 13 bases are shared with TRBD2. This CDR3 has 20 residues. Per germline, CDR1 SGHAT and CDR2 FQNNGV. The ends lost 1 base at V and 7 bases at J; junction bases unmatched: 16. The CDR3 DNA reads as TGTGCCAGCAGCTTAGGGGGTACTAGCGGGAGGGCGTCTTCTAGGAATGAGCAGTTCTTC. It yields the protein CASSLGGTSGRASSRNEQFF. The entire variable domain, with the rest obtained from reference TRBV11-2 and TRBJ2-1, is as follows: EAGVAQSPRYKIIEKRQSVAFWCNPISGHATLYWYQQILGQGPKLLIQFQNNGVVDDSQLPKDRFSAERLKGVDSTLKIQPAKLEDSAVYLCASSLGGTSGRASSRNEQFFGPGTRLTVL.

This clonotype came up many times. The chain recombines TRBV2 with TRBJ1-2; no clear D. CDR1 SNHLY and CDR2 FYNNEI come from the germline V gene. The V end was cut by 6 bases, the J end by 4 bases, with 12 bases between. The CDR3 is 13 amino acids. CDR3 DNA sequence: TGTGCCAGCAGAAGGCCCTTTTTCTATGGCTACACCTTC. Translation: CASRRPFFYGYTF.

Many counts were recorded for this clonotype. The J gene is TRBJ2-1, the V gene TRBV3-1; 8 positions agree with TRBD2. Germline-derived CDR1 and CDR2 are LGHDT and YNNKEL (reference sequence). Losses at the gene ends were 10 bases for V and 7 bases for J; bases not matched to a gene: 9. The CDR3 spans 13 residues. The CDR3 nucleotides are TGTGCCACCGCCAGGGGCGGGAGGAATGAGCAGTTCTTC. Protein sequence: CATARGGRNEQFF.

In its sample, this clonotype was seen many times. The CDR3 DNA reads TGTGCCTGGAACAGGGGGCACTCCTACAATGAGCAGTTCTTC. Translating gives CAWNRGHSYNEQFF. The rearrangement links TRBV30 to TRBJ2-1; TRBD1 matches at 9 bases. The ends lost 4 bases at V and 0 bases at J; junction bases unmatched: 1. The CDR3 loop spans 14 amino acids. Germline CDR1 GTSNPN, CDR2 SVGIG (reference sequence).

This clonotype occurred a few times. This sequence may be a read error, since a much larger clone differs from it by one base. Because the CDR3's place on the DNA is in doubt, the DNA is left out and the CDR3 is given as listed by TCRdb. This chain uses TRBV29-1 with TRBJ1-4; the DNA was not compared with TRBD1, the D call given in the table. The germline CDR1 and CDR2 sequences are SQVTM and ANQGSEA. The CDR3 region is 14 residues in length, termini included. The CDR3 loop is CSVASGATNEKPFF.

This clonotype has at least ten counts. V usage is TRBV7-8 and J usage is TRBJ1-3; possible D gene TRBD1, 6 bases. Deletions cut 1 base from V and 1 base from J, with 11 bases between. The CDR3 is made up of 16 amino acids. The germline V gene encodes CDR1 SGHVS and CDR2 FQNEAQ. The CDR3 coding sequence is TGTGCCAGCAGCTTAGGTTACAGGGAATCTGGAAACACCATATATTTT. Translation gives CASSLGYRESGNTIYF.

This clonotype was observed a handful of times. The junction departs from germline at one end; a sequencing error may be responsible. This chain joins TRBV7-3 and TRBJ1-1, with a weak D call TRBD1 (6 bases). Germline CDR1 SGHTA, CDR2 FQGTGA. CDR3 length: 14 residues. The chain's CDR3 is CVSSANGGPAEASF. The CDR3 DNA follows: TGTGTCAGCAGCGCTAACGGGGGGCCAGCTGAAGCTTCCTTT.

This clonotype appeared a few times. This rearrangement joins TRBV6-4 to TRBJ1-3, with D hard to call. CDR1 MRHNA and CDR2 SNTAGT come from the germline V gene. V was clipped by 3 bases and J by 0 bases, with 12 bases between them. The CDR3 has 16 amino acids. Written as DNA, the CDR3 is TGTGCCAGCAGTGAATACCCCGCTTTCTCTGGAAACACCATATATTTT. Translating gives CASSEYPAFSGNTIYF.

This clonotype was picked up many times. This chain uses TRBV5-1 with TRBJ1-6, with D unclear. The length of the CDR3 is 12 residues. Trimming pared 5 bases from V and 7 bases from J, leaving 7 bases between. Germline V gene sequence: CDR1 SGHRS, CDR2 YFSETQ. The CDR3 spells CASSGGNSPLHF. CDR3 in DNA: TGCGCCAGCAGTGGCGGAAATTCACCCCTCCACTTT. Using reference TRBV5-1 and TRBJ1-6 for the parts outside the CDR3, the full variable domain is KAGVTQTPRYLIKTRGQQVTLSCSPISGHRSVSWYQQTPGQGLQFLFEYFSETQRNKGNFPGRFSGRQFSNSRSEMNVSTLELGDSALYLCASSGGNSPLHFGNGTRLTVT.